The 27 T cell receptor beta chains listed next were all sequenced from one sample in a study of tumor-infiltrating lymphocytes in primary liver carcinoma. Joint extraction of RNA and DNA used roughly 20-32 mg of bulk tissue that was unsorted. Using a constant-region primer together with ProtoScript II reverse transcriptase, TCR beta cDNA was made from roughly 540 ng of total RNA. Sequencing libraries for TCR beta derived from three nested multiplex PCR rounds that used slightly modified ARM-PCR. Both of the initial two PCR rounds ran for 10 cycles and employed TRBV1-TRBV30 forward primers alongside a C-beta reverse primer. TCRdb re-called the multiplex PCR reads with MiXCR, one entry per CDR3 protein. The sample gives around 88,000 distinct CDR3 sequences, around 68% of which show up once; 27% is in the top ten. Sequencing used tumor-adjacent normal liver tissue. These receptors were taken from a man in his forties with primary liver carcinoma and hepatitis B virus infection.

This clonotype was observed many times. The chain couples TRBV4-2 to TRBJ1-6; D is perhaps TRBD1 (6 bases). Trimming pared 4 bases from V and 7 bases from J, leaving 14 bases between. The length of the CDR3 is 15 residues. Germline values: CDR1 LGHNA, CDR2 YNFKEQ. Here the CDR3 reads CASSRLDSENSPLHF. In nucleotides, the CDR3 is TGTGCCAGCAGCCGCTTGGACAGTGAGAATTCACCCCTCCACTTT.

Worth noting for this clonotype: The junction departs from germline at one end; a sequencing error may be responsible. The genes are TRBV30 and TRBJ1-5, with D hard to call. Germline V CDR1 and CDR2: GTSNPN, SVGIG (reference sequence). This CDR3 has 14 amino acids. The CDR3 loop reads CAWRSQASNQPRHF. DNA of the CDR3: TGTGCCTGGAGGTCCCAGGCGAGCAATCAGCCCCGGCATTTT.

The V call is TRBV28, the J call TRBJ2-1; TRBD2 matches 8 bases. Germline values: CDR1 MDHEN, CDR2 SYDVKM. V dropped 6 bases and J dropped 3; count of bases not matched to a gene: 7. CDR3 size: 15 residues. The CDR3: CASRSGSSVYNEQFF. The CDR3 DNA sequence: TGTGCCAGCAGAAGCGGGAGTTCAGTCTACAATGAGCAGTTCTTC.

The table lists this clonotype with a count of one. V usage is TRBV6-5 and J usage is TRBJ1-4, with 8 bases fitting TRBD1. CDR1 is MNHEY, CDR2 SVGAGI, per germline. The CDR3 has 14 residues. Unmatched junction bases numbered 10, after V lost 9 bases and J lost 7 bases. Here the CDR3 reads CASSITGGGEKLFF. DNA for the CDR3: TGTGCCAGTAGTATCACAGGGGGTGGTGAAAAACTGTTTTTT.

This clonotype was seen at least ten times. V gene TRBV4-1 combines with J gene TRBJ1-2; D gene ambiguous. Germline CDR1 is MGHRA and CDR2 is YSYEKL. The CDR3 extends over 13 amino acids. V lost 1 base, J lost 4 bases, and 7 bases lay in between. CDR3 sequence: CASSQVGSYGYTF. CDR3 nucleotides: TGCGCCAGCAGCCAAGTGGGTAGCTATGGCTACACCTTC.

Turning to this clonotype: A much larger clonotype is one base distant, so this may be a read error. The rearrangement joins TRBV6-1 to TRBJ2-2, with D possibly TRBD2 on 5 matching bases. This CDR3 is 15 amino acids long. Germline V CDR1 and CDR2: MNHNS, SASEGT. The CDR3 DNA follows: TGTGTCAGCAGTGAAGGTGCTGGAGGCACCGGGGAGCTGTTTTTT. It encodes CVSSEGAGGTGELFF.

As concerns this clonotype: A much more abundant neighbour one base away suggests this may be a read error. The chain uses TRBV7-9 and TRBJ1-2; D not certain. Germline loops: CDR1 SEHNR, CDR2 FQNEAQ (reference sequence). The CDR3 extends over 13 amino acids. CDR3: CTSSFIESGGYTF. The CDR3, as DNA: TGTACCAGCAGCTTTATCGAGTCTGGCGGCTACACCTTC.

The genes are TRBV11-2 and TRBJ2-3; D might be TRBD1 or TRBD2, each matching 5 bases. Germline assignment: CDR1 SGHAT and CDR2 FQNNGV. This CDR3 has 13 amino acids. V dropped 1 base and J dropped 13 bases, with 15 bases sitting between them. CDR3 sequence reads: CASSLGGGDTKYF. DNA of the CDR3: TGTGCCAGCAGCTTAGGTGGGGGAGATACTAAGTATTTT.

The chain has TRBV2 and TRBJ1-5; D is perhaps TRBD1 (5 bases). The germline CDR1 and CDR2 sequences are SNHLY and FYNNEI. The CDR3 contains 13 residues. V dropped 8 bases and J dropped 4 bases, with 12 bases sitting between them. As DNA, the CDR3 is TGTGCCAGCTCCGGGGGGGGGAATCAGCCCCAGCATTTT. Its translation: CASSGGGNQPQHF.

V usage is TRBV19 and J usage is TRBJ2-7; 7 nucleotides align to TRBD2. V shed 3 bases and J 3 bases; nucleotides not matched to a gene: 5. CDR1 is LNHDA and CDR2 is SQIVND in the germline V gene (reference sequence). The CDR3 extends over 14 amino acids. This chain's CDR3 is CASSIGGGIYEQYF. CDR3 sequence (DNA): TGTGCCAGTAGTATTGGGGGAGGGATCTACGAGCAGTACTTC. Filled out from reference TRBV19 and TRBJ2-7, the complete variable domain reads DGGITQSPKYLFRKEGQNVTLSCEQNLNHDAMYWYRQDPGQGLRLIYYSQIVNDFQKGDIAEGYSVSREKKESFPLTVTSAQKNPTAFYLCASSIGGGIYEQYFGPGTRLTVT.

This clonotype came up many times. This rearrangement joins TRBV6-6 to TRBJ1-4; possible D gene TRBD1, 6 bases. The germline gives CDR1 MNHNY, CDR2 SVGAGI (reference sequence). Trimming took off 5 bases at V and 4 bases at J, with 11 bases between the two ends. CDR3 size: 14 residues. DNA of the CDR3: TGTGCCAGCAGTCAAGGGGGAATTAATGAAAAACTGTTTTTT. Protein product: CASSQGGINEKLFF.

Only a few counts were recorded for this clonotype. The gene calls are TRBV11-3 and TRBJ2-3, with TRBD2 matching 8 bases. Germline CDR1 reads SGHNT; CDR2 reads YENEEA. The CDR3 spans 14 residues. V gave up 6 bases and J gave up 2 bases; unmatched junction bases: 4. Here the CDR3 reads CASSTSGDTDTQYF. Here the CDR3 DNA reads TGTGCCAGCAGTACTAGCGGAGACACAGATACGCAGTATTTT.

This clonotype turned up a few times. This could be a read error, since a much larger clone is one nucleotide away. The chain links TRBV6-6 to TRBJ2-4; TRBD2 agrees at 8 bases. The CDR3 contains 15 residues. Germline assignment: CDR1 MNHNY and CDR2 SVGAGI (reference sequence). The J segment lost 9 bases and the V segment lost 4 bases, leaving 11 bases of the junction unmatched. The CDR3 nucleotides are TGTGCCAGCAGTTCCCGGGGACTAGGTGGGAGCATTCAGTACTTC. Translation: CASSSRGLGGSIQYF.

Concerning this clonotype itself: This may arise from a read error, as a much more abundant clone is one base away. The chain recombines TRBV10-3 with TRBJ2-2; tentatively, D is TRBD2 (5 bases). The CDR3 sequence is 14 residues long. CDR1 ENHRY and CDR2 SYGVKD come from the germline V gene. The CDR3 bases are TGTGCCATCAGTGAACGGGTGAACACCGGGGAGCTGTCTTTT. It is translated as CAISERVNTGELSF.

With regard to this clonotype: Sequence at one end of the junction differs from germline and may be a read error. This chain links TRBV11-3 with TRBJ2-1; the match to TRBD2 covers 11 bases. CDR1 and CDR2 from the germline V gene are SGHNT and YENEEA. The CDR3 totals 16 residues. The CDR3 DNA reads TGTGCCAGCAGCTTGACTAGCGGGAACTCCTACAATGAGCATTTCTTC. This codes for CASSLTSGNSYNEHFF.

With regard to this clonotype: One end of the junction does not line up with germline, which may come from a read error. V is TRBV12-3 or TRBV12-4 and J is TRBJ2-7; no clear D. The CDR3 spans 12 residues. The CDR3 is CAGSALAYVQYF. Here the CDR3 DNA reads TGTGCCGGCAGTGCACTGGCCTACGTGCAGTACTTC.

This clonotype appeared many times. The CDR3 sequence: CAISDPQEGISPLHF. The CDR3 region has the DNA TGTGCCATCAGTGACCCTCAGGAGGGAATTTCACCCCTCCACTTT. The chain is built from TRBV10-3 and TRBJ1-6; no reliable D call. The CDR3 is 15 residues long. Germline V gene lookup returns CDR1 ENHRY and CDR2 SYGVKD. Trimming removed 3 bases at V and 9 bases at J, with 15 bases between.

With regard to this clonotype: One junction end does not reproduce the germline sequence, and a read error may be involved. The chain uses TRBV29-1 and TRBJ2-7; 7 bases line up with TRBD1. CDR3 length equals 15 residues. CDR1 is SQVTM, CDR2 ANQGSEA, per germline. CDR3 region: CSVAIISGQPGEQNF. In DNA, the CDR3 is TGCAGCGTTGCTATAATCTCGGGACAGCCAGGCGAGCAGAACTTC.

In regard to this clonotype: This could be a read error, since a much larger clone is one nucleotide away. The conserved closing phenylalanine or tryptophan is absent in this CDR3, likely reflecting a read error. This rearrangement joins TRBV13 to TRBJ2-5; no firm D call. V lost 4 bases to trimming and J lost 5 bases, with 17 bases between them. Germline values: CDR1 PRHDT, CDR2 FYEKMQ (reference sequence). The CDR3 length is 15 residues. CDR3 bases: TGTGCCAGCAGCTCTAATAAGGATGGACGGGAGACCCAGTACTTA. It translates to CASSSNKDGRETQYL.

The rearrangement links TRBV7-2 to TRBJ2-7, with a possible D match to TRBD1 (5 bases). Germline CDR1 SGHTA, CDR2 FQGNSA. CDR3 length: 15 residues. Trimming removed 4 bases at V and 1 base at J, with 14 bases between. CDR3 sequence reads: CASSSLHTGSYEQYF. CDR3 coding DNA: TGTGCCAGCAGCTCCCTGCATACAGGATCCTACGAGCAGTACTTC. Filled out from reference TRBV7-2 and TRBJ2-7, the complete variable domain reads GAGVSQSPSNKVTEKGKDVELRCDPISGHTALYWYRQSLGQGLEFLIYFQGNSAPDKSGLPSDRFSAERTGGSVSTLTIQRTQQEDSAVYLCASSSLHTGSYEQYFGPGTRLTVT.

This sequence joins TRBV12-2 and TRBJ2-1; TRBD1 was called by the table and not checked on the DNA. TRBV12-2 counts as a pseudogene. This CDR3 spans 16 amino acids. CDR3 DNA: TGTGCAAGTCGCTTAGACGCCCCCAACCGGTTCAATGAGCAGATCTTC. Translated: CASRLDAPNRFNEQIF.

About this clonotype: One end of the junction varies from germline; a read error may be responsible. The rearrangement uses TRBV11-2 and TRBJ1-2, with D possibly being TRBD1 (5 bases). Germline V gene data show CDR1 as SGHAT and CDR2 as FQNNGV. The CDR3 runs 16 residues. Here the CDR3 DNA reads TGTGCCTGCAGCAGAACCTACAGCGGCGGGGGACTAGGCTACACCTTC. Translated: CACSRTYSGGGLGYTF.

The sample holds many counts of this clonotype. DNA of the CDR3: TGTGCCAGCAGCACCAGAGTTAAAGGACCCCTGGAGCAGTACTTC. Its translation: CASSTRVKGPLEQYF. The V and J genes are TRBV11-2 and TRBJ2-7; no firm D call. The germline gives CDR1 SGHAT, CDR2 FQNNGV. There are 15 residues in the CDR3. The V and J ends lost 5 bases and 7 bases respectively, with 21 bases between them.

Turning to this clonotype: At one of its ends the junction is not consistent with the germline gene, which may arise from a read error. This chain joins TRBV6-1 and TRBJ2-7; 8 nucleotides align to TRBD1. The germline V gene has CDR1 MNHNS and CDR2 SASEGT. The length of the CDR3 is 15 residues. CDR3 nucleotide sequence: TGTGACAGTAGTGAACGAATCGACAGGGGTTACGTGCAGTACTTC. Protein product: CDSSERIDRGYVQYF.

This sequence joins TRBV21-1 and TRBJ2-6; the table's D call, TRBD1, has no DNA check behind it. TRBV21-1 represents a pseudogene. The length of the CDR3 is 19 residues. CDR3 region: CTSRPERDRNFSGANILTF. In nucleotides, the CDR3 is TGTACCAGCAGACCTGAACGGGACAGGAACTTCTCTGGGGCCAACATCCTGACTTTC.

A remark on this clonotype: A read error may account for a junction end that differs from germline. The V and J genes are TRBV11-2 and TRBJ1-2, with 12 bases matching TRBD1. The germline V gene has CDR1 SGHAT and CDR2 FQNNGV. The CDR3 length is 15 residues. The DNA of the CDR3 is TGTGCTAGCAGTTGGGACAGGGGGCCGCCCAGAAGCTACACCTTC. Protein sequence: CASSWDRGPPRSYTF.

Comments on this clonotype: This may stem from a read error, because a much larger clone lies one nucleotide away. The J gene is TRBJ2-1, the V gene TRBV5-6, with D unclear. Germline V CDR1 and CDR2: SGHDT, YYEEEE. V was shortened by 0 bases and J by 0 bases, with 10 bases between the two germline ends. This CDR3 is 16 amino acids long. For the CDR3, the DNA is TGTGCCAGCAGCTTGGAAGGCAGAACCTCCTACAATGAGCAGTTCTTC. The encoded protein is CASSLEGRTSYNEQFF.